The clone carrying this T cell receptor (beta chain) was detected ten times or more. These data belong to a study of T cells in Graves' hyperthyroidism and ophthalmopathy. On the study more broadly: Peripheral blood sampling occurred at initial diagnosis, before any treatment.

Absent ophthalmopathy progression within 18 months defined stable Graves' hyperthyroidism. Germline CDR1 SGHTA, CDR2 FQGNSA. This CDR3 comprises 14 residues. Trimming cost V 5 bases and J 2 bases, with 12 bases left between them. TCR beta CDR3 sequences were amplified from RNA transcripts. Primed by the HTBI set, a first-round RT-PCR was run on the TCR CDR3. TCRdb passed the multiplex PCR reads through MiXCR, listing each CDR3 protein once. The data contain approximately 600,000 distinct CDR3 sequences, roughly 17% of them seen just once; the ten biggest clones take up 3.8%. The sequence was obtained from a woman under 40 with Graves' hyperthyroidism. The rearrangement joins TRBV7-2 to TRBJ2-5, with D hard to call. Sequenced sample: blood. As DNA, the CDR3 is TGTGCCAGCAGCAGAGGTCCGAATCAAGAGACCCAGTACTTC. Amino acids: CASSRGPNQETQYF.